These T cell receptor beta chains were read from a single sample in a study of PD-1 blockade in classical Hodgkin lymphoma. Clones were sequenced by immunoSEQ multiplex PCR, and TCRdb holds only the in-frame ones, with some missing. The sample shows 14,000 or so clones, about four fifths of them seen only once. The material sequenced was peripheral blood mononuclear cells (PBMCs), taken at baseline. These receptor sequences come from a human donor with classical Hodgkin lymphoma. CDR3s leave out the opening cysteine and the closing phenylalanine or tryptophan.

>TRBV27
ASKAGGTGELF
>TRBV5-1
ASSQNWGTDYEQY
>TRBV14
ASSKDRSYEQY
>TRBV4-3
ASSQRGAEAF
>TRBV27
ASSDGGSRETQY
>TRBV7-9
ASSYQETQY
>TRBV2
ASGAGVVDQPQH
>TRBV9
ASSPRTDIGTQY
>TRBV29-1
SVEAAQETQY
>TRBV7-9
ASSVTGGPNNQPQH
>TRBV6-6
ASSYSEGSSYNEQF
>TRBV7-8
ASSLKTRGNTGELF
>TRBV9
ASSQKGVGTGELF
>TRBV2
ASSEKERGSKNIQY
>TRBV19
ASTSSGANVLT
>TRBV7-2
ATSRGASTDTQY
>TRBV28
ASRIIGWGKAF
>TRBV7-9
ASSRTGRENTIY
>TRBV7-8
ASSPRDYTYEQY
>TRBV19
ASSIRGNTEAF
>TRBV4-1
ASSQLPGPGDYGYT
>TRBV7-3
ASSATTGNYGYT
>TRBV13
ASSSMLNTEAF
>TRBV2
ASRLLGTSGGAADTQY
>TRBV7-9
ASSGQTYSNQPQH
>TRBV10-3
AAGLAGGPGELF
>TRBV2
ASSITGGTEAF
>TRBV4-3
ASSRGRLNSPLH
>TRBV28
ASSAQTIRYEQY
>TRBV21-1
ASSKIKDVH
>TRBV7-9
ASSPRQSLNTEAF
>TRBV27
ASSFFGGLLAGELF
>TRBV28
ASSLNYSPLH
>TRBV10-2
ASSEGSSGGAGETQY
>TRBV7-9
ASSRSLNYGYT
>TRBV9
ASSPRTGQRYREQY
>TRBV4-1
ASSQALQGAGYGYT
>TRBV6-5
ASSYHPRPGNTIY
>TRBV5-4
ASSFTGGGGYT
>TRBV7-3
ASSSSGGAGNEQF
>TRBV5-4
ASSSNRGLDSPLH